A single T cell receptor beta chain is shown here with its context. This clonotype was detected ten times or more. What antigen it recognizes has not been identified. Per-nucleotide qualities are absent, and no much larger clonotype sits a single base away. The data belong to a study of breast tumors, draining lymph nodes, adjacent tissues (TCRdb year 2016). General notes on the study: TCR beta repertoires were compared across tumor, adjacent nontumor tissue and axillary lymph nodes obtained from breast cancer patients. The study aimed to assess the relationships and possible T-cell exchange between tumor, surrounding tissue and draining lymph node repertoires in human breast cancer.

The reads were generated on an Illumina HiSeq 2000. Multiplex PCR amplification was used to build the TCR beta chain libraries. The amplified TCR beta chain products were analyzed by high-throughput sequencing. TCRdb reran the public reads through fastp at Q25 and MiXCR, keeping productive beta chains. Rows are unified per CDR3 protein, each entry keeping the most common DNA and genes. For this sample the table gives 80,000 to 130,000 distinct CDR3 sequences, of which around 20% were detected only once. The ten largest clones take up approximately 1.3% of the sample. Results and caveats for the whole study, not just this receptor: The similarity between tumor and nontumor tissue repertoires was significantly greater in luminal-like breast cancer than in basal-like breast cancer. The conclusion that tumor T cells originate in lymph nodes was framed as consistent with a hypothesis rather than directly demonstrated. Tumor T-cell repertoires showed less diversity than lymph node repertoires and more diversity than nontumor tissue repertoires, and tumor T-cell repertoires showed preferential V and J gene usage. The data were considered consistent with most tumor T cells being derived from the lymph node and subsequently expanding within tumor tissue.

Lymph node samples came from the axillary draining lymph nodes of breast cancer patients. CDR1 and CDR2, looked up from the germline V gene, are SGHTA and FQGNSA. The CDR3 covers 14 residues, taking in both the cysteine and the phenylalanine. Only the CDR3 DNA stays, 42 bases, in frame from base 1. Trimming at the junction amounts to 1 base on V and 8 bases on J, and the germline ends lie 11 bases apart. The V and J segments used are TRBV7-2 and TRBJ1-4, with an unclear D gene assignment. This sequence originates from a female donor with breast cancer. Some clones in this sample may be carry-over from other donors' samples. Sequenced: axillary lymph node tissue. The CDR3 corresponds to CASSLGGNREKLFF. The bases are TGTGCCAGCAGCTTAGGCGGGAACCGGGAAAAACTGTTTTTT.